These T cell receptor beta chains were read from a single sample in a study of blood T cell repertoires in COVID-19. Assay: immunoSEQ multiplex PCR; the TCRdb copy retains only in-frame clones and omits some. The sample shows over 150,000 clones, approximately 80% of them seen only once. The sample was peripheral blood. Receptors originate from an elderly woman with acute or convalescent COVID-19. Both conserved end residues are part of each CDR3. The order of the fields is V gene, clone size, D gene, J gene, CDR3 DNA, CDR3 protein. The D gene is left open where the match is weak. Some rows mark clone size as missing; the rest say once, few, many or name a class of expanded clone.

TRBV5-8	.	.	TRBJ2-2	TGTGCCAGCAGGTTGGACAGTAACACCGGGGAGCTGTTTTTT	CASRLDSNTGELFF
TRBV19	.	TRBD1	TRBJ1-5	TGTGCCAGTAGTATTAGAGACAGGGGCAATCAGCCCCAGCATTTT	CASSIRDRGNQPQHF
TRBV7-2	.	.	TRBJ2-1	TGTGCCAGCAGCTCCCCGGTCGGAGGGGCGCCGTTCTTC	CASSSPVGGAPFF
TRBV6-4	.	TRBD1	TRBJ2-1	TGTGCCAGCAGGATAGACAGGGGTGCCAATGAGCAGTTCTTC	CASRIDRGANEQFF
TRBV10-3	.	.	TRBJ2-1	TGTGCCACAAGACGGGACAATTCGGGGTATGAGCAGTTCTTC	CATRRDNSGYEQFF
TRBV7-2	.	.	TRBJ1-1	TGTGCCAGCAGCCCAGGGTCATGGAACACTGAAGCTTTCTTT	CASSPGSWNTEAFF
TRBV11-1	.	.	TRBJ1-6	TGTGCCAGCAGCTTATCAGGAGCGGATTCACCCCTCCACTTT	CASSLSGADSPLHF
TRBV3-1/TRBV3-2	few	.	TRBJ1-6	TGTGCCAGCAGCCAAGGGTATAGTTCACCCCTCCACTTT	CASSQGYSSPLHF
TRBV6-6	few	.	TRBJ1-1	TGTGCCAGCAGTTTTTCGGGGGGCTCGAACACTGAAGCTTTCTTT	CASSFSGGSNTEAFF
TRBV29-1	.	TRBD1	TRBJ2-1	TGCAGCGTGAGGGGACAGGGGAGAAATGAGCAGTTCTTC	CSVRGQGRNEQFF
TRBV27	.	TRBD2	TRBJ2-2	TGTGCCAGCAGTTTAGGTTACGGGAGGGCTCCAAACACCGGGGAGCTGTTTTTT	CASSLGYGRAPNTGELFF
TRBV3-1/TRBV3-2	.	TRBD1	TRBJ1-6	TGTGCCAGCAGCCCTCGACAGGGCCCGGTGCCCCTCCACTTT	CASSPRQGPVPLHF
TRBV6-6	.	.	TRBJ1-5	TGTGCCAGCAGTTACTATGGGGAGCAGCCCCAGCATTTT	CASSYYGEQPQHF
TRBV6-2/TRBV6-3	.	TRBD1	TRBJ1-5	TGTGCCAGCAGCACCGGACAGGGTGAAACTCAGCCCCAGCATTTT	CASSTGQGETQPQHF
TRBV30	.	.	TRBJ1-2	TGTGCCTTCGAAGGGGCCGTTCCTAACTATGGCTACACCTTC	CAFEGAVPNYGYTF
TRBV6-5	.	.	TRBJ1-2	TGTGCCAGCAAGGGGCAGGCCTATGGCTACACCTTC	CASKGQAYGYTF
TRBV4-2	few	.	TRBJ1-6	TGTGCCAGCAGCCAAGAAGGGGGGGGCTCCTATAATTCACCCCTCCACTTT	CASSQEGGGSYNSPLHF
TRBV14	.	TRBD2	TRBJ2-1	TGTGCCAGCAGCCAAGGTAGAACGGGAGGGCCATATGAGCAGTTCTTC	CASSQGRTGGPYEQFF
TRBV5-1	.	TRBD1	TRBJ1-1	TGCGCCAGCAGCTCAACACCATTACAGGGGATCACTGAAGCTTTCTTT	CASSSTPLQGITEAFF
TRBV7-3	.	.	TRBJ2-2	TGTGCCAGCAGCTTAACCGGGAGTGCCACCTTCGGGGAGCTGTTTTTT	CASSLTGSATFGELFF
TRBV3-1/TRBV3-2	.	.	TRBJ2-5	TGTGCCAGCAGCCTCGGGGCCGGGACTTCAGAGACCCAGTACTTC	CASSLGAGTSETQYF
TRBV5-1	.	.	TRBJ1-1	TGCGCCAGCAGCTCTCGCGAGAACACTGAAGCTTTCTTT	CASSSRENTEAFF
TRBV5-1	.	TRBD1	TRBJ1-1	TGCGCCAGCAGCCACGGGACAGAGAACACTGAAGCTTTCTTT	CASSHGTENTEAFF
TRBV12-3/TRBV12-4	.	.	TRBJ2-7	TGTGCCAGCACCCAGACAGGTTCCTACGAGCAGTACTTC	CASTQTGSYEQYF
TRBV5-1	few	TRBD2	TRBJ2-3	TGCGCCAGCAGTGCGGGAGGTGTCACAGATACGCAGTATTTT	CASSAGGVTDTQYF
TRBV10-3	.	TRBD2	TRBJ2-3	TGTGCCATCAGTGGAGTAACTAGCGGGTTCAGAGATACGCAGTATTTT	CAISGVTSGFRDTQYF
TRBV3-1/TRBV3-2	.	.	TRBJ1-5	TGTGCCAGCAGCCCGTCCCGGGACAATCAGCCCCAGCATTTT	CASSPSRDNQPQHF
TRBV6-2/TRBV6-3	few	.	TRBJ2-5	TGTGCCAGCAGCAGCGCGGGGTCGACCCAGTACTTC	CASSSAGSTQYF
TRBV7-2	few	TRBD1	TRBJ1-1	TGTGCCAGCAGCCAGTCACAGGGGGTGGCTTTCTTT	CASSQSQGVAFF
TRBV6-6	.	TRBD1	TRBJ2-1	TGTGCCAGCAGTCGAAAATACGGGGACAGGGGTTCGTCTGAGCAGTTCTTC	CASSRKYGDRGSSEQFF
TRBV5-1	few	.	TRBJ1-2	TGCGCCAGCAGCTTGGCGGGGGGCGACTATGGCTACACCTTC	CASSLAGGDYGYTF
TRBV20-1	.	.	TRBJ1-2	TGCAGTGCTCCCCCGGAGTCTGGCTACACCTTC	CSAPPESGYTF
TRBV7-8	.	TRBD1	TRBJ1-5	TGTGCCAGCAGCTGGGCCGGGACAGAAAATCAGCCCCAGCATTTT	CASSWAGTENQPQHF
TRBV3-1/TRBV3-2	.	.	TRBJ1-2	TGTGCCAGCAGCCAAGGGGGGCCTTATGGCTACACCTTC	CASSQGGPYGYTF
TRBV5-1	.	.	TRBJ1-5	TGCGCCAGCAGCTTGGGGGACACCGGCAATCAGCCCCAGCATTTT	CASSLGDTGNQPQHF
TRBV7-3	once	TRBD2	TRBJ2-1	TGTGCCAGCAGCCTGGGACTAGCGGGGATCAATGAGCAGTTCTTC	CASSLGLAGINEQFF
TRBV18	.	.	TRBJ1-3	TGTGCCAGCTCAGAGGGCCGTCTACACTCTGGAAACACCATATATTTT	CASSEGRLHSGNTIYF
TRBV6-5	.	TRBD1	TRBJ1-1	TGTGCCAGCAGTTACAGGACAGGGGGTCAGGGTGAAGCTTTCTTT	CASSYRTGGQGEAFF
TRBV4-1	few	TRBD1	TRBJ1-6	TGCGCCAGCAGCCAAGATAACGACAGGGGAAGTGGTAATTCACCCCTCCACTTT	CASSQDNDRGSGNSPLHF
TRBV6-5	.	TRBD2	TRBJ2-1	TGTGCCAGCAGTTATAGCGGGGGGGACCTTGAGCAGTTCTTC	CASSYSGGDLEQFF
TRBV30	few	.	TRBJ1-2	TGTGCCCTGATGCGGGGTAACTATGGCTACACCTTC	CALMRGNYGYTF
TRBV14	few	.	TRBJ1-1	TGTGCCAGCATCCTTTCAGGGAGGACTGAAGCTTTCTTT	CASILSGRTEAFF
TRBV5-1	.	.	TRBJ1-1	TGCGCCAGCAGTCGGGAGGGGGTGCCTGAAGCTTTCTTT	CASSREGVPEAFF
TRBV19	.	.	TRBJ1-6	TGTGCCAGTGGAGCGGGGAGGGATTCACCCCTCCACTTT	CASGAGRDSPLHF
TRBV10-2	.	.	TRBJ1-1	TGCGCCAGCAGTACGGGGGGCGGCCTGTTGACTGAAGCTTTCTTT	CASSTGGGLLTEAFF
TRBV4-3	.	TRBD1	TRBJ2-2	TGCGCCAGCAGCCAAGGCGGACAGGGGGTCGGGGAGCTGTTTTTT	CASSQGGQGVGELFF